This entry lists 2 T cell receptor beta chains sequenced from one sample in a study of T cell repertoires in cytomegalovirus infection. In TCRdb, the reads were re-called with MiXCR into one record per CDR3 protein. The sample has roughly 860,000 distinct CDR3 sequences, 30% to 35% seen once. Their antigens are not known. The material was cultured CD8+ T cells from PBMCs, obtained from culture after CMV antigen stimulation. Every receptor here comes from a human donor in good health (CMV status not recorded). Some clones in this sample may be carry-over from other donors' samples.

The V and J genes are TRBV5-1 and TRBJ2-1; D perhaps matches TRBD2 (6 bases). CDR3 size: 18 residues. CDR1 SGHRS and CDR2 YFSETQ come from the germline V gene. Trimming pared 0 bases from V and 4 bases from J, leaving 20 bases between. CDR3 amino acids: CASSLGGLLEGRYNEQFF. The CDR3 DNA follows: TGCGCCAGCAGCTTGGGGGGACTCCTTGAGGGCCGATACAATGAGCAGTTCTTC.

V and J are TRBV12-3 or TRBV12-4 and TRBJ2-7; D is unclear. Trimming cost V 1 base and J 9 bases, with 13 bases left between them. CDR3 length: 13 amino acids. The CDR3 spells CASSLGLPGVQYF. CDR3 nucleotides: TGTGCCAGCAGTTTAGGCCTCCCTGGGGTGCAGTACTTC.